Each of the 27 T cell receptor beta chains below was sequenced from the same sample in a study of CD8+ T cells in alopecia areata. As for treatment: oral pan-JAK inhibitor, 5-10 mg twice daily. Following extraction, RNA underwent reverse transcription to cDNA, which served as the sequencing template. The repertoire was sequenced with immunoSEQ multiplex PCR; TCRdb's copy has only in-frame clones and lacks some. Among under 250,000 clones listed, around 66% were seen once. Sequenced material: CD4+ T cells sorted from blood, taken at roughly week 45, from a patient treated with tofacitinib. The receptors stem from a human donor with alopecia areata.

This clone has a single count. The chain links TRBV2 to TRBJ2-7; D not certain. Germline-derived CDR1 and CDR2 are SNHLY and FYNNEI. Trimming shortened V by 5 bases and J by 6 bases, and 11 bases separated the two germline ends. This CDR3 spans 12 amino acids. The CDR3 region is CASSRRQGEQYF. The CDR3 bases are TGTGCCAGCAGTAGAAGGCAAGGCGAGCAGTACTTC.

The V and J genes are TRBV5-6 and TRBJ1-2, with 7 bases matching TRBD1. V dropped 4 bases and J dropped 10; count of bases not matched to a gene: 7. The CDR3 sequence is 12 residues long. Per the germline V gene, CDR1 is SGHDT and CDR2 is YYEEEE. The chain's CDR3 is CASSLWDSYYTF. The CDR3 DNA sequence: TGTGCCAGCAGCCTTTGGGACAGCTACTACACCTTC.

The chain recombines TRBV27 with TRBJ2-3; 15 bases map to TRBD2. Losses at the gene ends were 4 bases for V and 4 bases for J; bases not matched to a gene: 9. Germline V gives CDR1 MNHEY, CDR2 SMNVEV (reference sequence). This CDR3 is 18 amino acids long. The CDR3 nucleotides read TGTGCCAGCAGTTCGTTCTGGACTAGCGGGGGGGGTGCAGATACGCAGTATTTT. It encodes CASSSFWTSGGGADTQYF.

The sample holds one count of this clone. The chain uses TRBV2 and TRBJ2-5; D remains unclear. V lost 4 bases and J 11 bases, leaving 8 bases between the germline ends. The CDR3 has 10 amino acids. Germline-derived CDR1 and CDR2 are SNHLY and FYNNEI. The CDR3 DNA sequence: TGTGCCAGCAGTGTCCAGGAGCAGTACTTC. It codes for CASSVQEQYF. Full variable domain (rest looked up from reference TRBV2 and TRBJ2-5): EPEVTQTPSHQVTQMGQEVILRCVPISNHLYFYWYRQILGQKVEFLVSFYNNEISEKSEIFDDQFSVERPDGSNFTLKIRSTKLEDSAMYFCASSVQEQYFGPGTRLLVL.

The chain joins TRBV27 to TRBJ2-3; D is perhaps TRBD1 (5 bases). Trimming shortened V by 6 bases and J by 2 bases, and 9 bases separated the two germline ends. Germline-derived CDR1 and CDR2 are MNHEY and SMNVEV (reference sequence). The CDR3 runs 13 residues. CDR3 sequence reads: CASRKGSTDTQYF. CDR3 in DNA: TGTGCCAGCAGAAAGGGGTCCACAGATACGCAGTATTTT.

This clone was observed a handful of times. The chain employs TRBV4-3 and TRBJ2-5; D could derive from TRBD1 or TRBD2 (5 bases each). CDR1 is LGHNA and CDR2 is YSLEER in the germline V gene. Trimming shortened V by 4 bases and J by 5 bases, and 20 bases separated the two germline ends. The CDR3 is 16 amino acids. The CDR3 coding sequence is TGCGCCAGCAGCCCCACTCGAGGGGAATTAGGGGAGACCCAGTACTTC. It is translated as CASSPTRGELGETQYF.

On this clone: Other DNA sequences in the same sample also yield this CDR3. The CDR3 nucleotides are TGCGCCAGCAGCTTGGGGCTAGCGGGGGATGAGCAGTTCTTC. Translated, it gives CASSLGLAGDEQFF. The chain is built from TRBV5-1 and TRBJ2-1; 10 bases match TRBD2. The CDR3 spans 14 residues. With 0 bases clipped from V and 8 bases from J, the junction kept 2 bases outside the gene matches. The germline gives CDR1 SGHRS, CDR2 YFSETQ.

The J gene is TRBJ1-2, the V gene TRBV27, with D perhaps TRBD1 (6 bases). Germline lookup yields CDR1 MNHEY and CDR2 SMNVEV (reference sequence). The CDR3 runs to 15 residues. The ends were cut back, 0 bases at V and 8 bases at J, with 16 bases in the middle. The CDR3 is CASSLSYRVSVGYTF. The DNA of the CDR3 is TGTGCCAGCAGTTTATCTTACAGGGTTTCGGTCGGCTACACCTTC.

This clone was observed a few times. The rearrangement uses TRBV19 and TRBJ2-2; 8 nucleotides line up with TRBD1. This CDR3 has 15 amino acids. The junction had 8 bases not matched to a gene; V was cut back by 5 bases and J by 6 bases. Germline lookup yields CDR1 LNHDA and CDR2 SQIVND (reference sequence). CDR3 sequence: CASSSGTGWSGELFF. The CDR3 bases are TGTGCCAGTAGTTCCGGGACAGGATGGTCCGGGGAGCTGTTTTTT.

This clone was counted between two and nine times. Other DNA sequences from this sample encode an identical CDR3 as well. The CDR3 reads CAISEGGNGYTF. CDR3 sequence (DNA): TGTGCCATCAGTGAAGGGGGTAATGGCTACACCTTC. The rearrangement joins TRBV10-3 to TRBJ1-2; a weak D match, TRBD1 (6 bases). This CDR3 has 12 residues. Looked up from germline, CDR1 is ENHRY and CDR2 is SYGVKD. Trimming took 3 bases from V and 6 from J, leaving 8 bases between them.

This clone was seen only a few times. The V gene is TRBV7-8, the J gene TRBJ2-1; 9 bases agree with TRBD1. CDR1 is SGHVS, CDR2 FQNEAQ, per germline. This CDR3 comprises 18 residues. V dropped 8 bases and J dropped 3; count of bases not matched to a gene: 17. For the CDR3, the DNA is TGTGCCAGCTCCCTCCGGGTCAGTGGACAGGGGTACTACAATGAGCAGTTCTTC. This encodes CASSLRVSGQGYYNEQFF.

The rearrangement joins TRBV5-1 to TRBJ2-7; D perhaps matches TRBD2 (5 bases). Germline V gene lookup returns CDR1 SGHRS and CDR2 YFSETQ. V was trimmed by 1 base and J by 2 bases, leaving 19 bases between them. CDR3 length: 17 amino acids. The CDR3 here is CASSLSIGVHGAYEQYF. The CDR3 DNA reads TGCGCCAGCAGCTTGTCTATCGGGGTCCATGGTGCCTACGAGCAGTACTTC.

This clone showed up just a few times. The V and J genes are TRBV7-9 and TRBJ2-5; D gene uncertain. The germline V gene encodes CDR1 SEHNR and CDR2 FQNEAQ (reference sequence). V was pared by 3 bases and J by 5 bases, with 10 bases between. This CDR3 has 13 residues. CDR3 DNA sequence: TGTGCCAGCAGCTTTTTGAATCCGGAGACCCAGTACTTC. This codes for CASSFLNPETQYF.

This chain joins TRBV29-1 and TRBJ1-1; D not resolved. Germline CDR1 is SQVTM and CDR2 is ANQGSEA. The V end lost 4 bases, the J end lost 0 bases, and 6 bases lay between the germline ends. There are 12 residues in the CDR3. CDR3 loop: CSVGEMNTEAFF. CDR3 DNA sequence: TGCAGCGTTGGAGAGATGAACACTGAAGCTTTCTTT. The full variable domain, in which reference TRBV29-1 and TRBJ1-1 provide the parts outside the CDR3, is SAVISQKPSRDICQRGTSLTIQCQVDSQVTMMFWYRQQPGQSLTLIATANQGSEATYESGFVIDKFPISRPNLTFSTLTVSNMSPEDSSIYLCSVGEMNTEAFFGQGTRLTVV.

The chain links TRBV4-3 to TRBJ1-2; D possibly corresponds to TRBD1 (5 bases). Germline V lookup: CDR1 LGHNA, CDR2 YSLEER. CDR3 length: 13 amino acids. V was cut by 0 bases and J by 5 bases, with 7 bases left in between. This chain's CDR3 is CASSQEPGYGYTF. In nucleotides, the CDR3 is TGCGCCAGCAGCCAAGAACCAGGGTATGGCTACACCTTC.

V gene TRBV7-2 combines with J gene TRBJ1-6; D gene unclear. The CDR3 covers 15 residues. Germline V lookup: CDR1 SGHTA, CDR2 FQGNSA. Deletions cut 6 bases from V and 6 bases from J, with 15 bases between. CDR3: CASRNAGRTNSPLHF. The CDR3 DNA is TGTGCCAGCAGGAATGCCGGGAGGACTAATTCACCCCTCCACTTT.

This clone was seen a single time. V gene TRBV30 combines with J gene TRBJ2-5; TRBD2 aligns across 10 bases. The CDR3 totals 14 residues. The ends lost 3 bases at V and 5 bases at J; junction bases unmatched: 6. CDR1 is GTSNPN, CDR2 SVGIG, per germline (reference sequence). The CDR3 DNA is TGTGCCTGGAGCCTAGCGGGGGTAGTTGAGACCCAGTACTTC. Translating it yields CAWSLAGVVETQYF. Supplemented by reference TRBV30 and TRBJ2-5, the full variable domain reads SQTIHQWPATLVQPVGSPLSLECTVEGTSNPNLYWYRQAAGRGLQLLFYSVGIGQISSEVPQNLSASRPQDRQFILSSKKLLLSDSGFYLCAWSLAGVVETQYFGPGTRLLVL.

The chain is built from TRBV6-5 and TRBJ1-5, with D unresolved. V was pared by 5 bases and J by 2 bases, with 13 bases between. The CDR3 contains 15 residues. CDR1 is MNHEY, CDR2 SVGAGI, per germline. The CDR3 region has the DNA TGTGCCAGCAGTCCAAGTTTCGGGGGCAATCAGCCCCAGCATTTT. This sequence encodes CASSPSFGGNQPQHF.

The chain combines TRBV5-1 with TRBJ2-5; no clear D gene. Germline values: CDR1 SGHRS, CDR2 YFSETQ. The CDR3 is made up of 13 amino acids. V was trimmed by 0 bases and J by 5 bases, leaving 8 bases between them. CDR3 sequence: CASSLEWSETQYF. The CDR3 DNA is TGCGCCAGCAGCTTGGAATGGAGTGAGACCCAGTACTTC.

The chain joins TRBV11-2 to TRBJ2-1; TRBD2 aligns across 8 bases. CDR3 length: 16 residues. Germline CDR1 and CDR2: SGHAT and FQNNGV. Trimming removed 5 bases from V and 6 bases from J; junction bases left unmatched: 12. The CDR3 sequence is CASSRTGTRGTNEQFF. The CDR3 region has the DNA TGTGCCAGCAGCCGCACCGGGACTAGAGGCACCAATGAGCAGTTCTTC.

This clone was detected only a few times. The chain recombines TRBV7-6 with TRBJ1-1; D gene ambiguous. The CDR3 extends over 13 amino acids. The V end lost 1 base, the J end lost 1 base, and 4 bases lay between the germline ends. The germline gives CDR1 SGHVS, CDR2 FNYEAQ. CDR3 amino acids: CASSLDTNTEAFF. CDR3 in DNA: TGTGCCAGCAGCTTAGACACGAACACTGAAGCTTTCTTT.

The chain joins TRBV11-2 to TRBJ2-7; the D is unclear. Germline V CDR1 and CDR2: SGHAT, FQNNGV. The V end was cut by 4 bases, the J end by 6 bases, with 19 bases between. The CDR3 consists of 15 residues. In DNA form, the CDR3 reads TGTGCCAGCAGCTCCCATCTGGGGAAAGGTGGCGAGCAGTACTTC. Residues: CASSSHLGKGGEQYF. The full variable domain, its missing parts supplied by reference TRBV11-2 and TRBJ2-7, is EAGVAQSPRYKIIEKRQSVAFWCNPISGHATLYWYQQILGQGPKLLIQFQNNGVVDDSQLPKDRFSAERLKGVDSTLKIQPAKLEDSAVYLCASSSHLGKGGEQYFGPGTRLTVT.

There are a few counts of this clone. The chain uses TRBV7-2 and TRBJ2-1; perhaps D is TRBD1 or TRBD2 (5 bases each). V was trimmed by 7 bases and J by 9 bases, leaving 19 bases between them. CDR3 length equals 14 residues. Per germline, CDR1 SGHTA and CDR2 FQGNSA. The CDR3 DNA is TGTGCCAGCAAACTAGGGACGAGTAATCTTGAGCAGTTCTTC. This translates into CASKLGTSNLEQFF.

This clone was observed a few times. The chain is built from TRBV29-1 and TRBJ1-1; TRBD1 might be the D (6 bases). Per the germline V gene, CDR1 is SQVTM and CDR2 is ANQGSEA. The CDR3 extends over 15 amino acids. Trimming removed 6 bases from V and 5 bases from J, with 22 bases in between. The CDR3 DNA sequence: TGCAGCGTCGTTCAGTATTCAGGGGTCCGGACTGAAGCTTTCTTT. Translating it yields CSVVQYSGVRTEAFF. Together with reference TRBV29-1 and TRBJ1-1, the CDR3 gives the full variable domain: SAVISQKPSRDICQRGTSLTIQCQVDSQVTMMFWYRQQPGQSLTLIATANQGSEATYESGFVIDKFPISRPNLTFSTLTVSNMSPEDSSIYLCSVVQYSGVRTEAFFGQGTRLTVV.

CDR3 in amino acids: CASSQDLASGGIPYEQYF. CDR3 sequence (DNA): TGTGCCAGCAGCCAAGATTTAGCTAGCGGGGGGATTCCCTACGAGCAGTACTTC. The chain uses TRBV4-2 and TRBJ2-7; TRBD2 aligns across 11 bases. There are 18 residues in the CDR3. Germline CDR1 reads LGHNA; CDR2 reads YNFKEQ. The V segment lost 0 bases and the J segment 2 bases; nucleotides outside the gene matches: 9.

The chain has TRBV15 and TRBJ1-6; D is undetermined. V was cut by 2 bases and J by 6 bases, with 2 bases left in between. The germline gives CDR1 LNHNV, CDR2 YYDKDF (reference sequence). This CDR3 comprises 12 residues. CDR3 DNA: TGTGCCACCAGCAGACCTAATTCACCCCTCCACTTT. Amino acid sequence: CATSRPNSPLHF. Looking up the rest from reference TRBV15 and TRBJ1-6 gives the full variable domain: DAMVIQNPRYQVTQFGKPVTLSCSQTLNHNVMYWYQQKSSQAPKLLFHYYDKDFNNEADTPDNFQSRRPNTSFCFLDIRSPGLGDTAMYLCATSRPNSPLHFGNGTRLTVT.

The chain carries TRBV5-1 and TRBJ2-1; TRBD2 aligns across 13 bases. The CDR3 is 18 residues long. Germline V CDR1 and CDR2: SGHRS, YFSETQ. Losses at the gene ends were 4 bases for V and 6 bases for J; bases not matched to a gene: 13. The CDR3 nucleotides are TGCGCCAGCAGCCCCACTAGCGGGGGGGCCTTGAGGGTCAATGAGCAGTTCTTC. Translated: CASSPTSGGALRVNEQFF.